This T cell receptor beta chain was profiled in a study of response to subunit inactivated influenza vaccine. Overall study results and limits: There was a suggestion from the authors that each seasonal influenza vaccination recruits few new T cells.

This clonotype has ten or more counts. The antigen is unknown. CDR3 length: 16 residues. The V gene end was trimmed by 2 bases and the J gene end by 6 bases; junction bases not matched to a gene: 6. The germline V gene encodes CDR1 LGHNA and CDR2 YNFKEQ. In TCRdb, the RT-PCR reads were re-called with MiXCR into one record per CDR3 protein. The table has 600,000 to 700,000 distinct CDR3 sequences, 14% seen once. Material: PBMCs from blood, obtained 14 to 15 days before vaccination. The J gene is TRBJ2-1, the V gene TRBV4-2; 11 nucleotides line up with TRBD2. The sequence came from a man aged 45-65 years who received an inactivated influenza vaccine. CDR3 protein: CASSQYSGRAINEQFF. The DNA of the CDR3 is TGTGCCAGCAGCCAATATAGCGGGAGGGCCATCAATGAGCAGTTCTTC.